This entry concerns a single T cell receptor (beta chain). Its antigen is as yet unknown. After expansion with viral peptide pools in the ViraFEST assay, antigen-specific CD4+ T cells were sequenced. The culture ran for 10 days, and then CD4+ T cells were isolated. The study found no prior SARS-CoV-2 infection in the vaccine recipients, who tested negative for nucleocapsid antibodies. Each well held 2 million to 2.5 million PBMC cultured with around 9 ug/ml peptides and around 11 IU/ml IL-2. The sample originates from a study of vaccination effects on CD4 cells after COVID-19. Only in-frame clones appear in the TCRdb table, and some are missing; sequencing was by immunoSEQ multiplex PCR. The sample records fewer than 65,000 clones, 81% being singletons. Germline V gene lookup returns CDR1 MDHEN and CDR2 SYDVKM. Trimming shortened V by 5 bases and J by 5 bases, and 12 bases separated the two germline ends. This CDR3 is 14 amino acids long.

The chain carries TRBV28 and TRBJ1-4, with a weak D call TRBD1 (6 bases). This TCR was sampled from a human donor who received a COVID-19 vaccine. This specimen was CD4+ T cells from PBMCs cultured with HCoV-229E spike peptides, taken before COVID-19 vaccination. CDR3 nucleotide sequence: TGTGCCAGCAGTCTACAGGGCTTAAATGAAAAACTGTTTTTT. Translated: CASSLQGLNEKLFF.